These 23 T cell receptor beta chains originate from one sample sequenced in a study of T cell repertoires in cytomegalovirus infection. TCRdb itself ran the reads through MiXCR, one entry per CDR3 protein. The sample includes 200,000 or so distinct CDR3 sequences, under 30% seen only once; the top ten take around 29%. Material: PBMCs. These receptors were taken from a human donor in good health (CMV status not recorded). Some clones in this sample may be carry-over from other donors' samples.

The chain is built from TRBV2 and TRBJ1-1; D possibly corresponds to TRBD1 (6 bases). V was shortened by 3 bases and J by 5 bases, with 16 bases between the two germline ends. Germline V gives CDR1 SNHLY, CDR2 FYNNEI. The CDR3 has 15 amino acids. The CDR3 sequence is CASSDSVTGWTEAFF. The CDR3 bases are TGTGCCAGCAGTGACTCGGTAACAGGGTGGACTGAAGCTTTCTTT.

This chain's CDR3 is CASSQDRQGYGYGYTF. CDR3 bases: TGTGCCAGCAGCCAAGATCGGCAGGGGTATGGCTATGGCTACACCTTC. This rearrangement joins TRBV4-2 to TRBJ1-2; possibly TRBD1 for D (6 bases). The V end was cut by 0 bases, the J end by 4 bases, with 15 bases between. CDR1 is LGHNA, CDR2 YNFKEQ, per germline. This CDR3 region has 16 residues.

This clonotype was detected a few times. The chain links TRBV7-2 to TRBJ1-6; 8 bases agree with TRBD1. Trimming at V came to 6 bases and at J to 4 bases, leaving 5 bases not matched to a gene. Germline V CDR1 and CDR2: SGHTA, FQGNSA. This CDR3 has 15 amino acids. The CDR3 sequence: CASSPDRAYNSPLHF. For the CDR3, the DNA is TGTGCCAGCAGTCCGGACAGGGCTTATAATTCACCCCTCCACTTT. Together with reference TRBV7-2 and TRBJ1-6, the CDR3 gives the full variable domain: GAGVSQSPSNKVTEKGKDVELRCDPISGHTALYWYRQSLGQGLEFLIYFQGNSAPDKSGLPSDRFSAERTGGSVSTLTIQRTQQEDSAVYLCASSPDRAYNSPLHFGNGTRLTVT.

The chain recombines TRBV5-1 with TRBJ1-2, with 9 bases matching TRBD1. The germline CDR1 and CDR2 sequences are SGHRS and YFSETQ. Trimming at V came to 5 bases and at J to 2 bases, leaving 4 bases not matched to a gene. The CDR3 is made up of 14 amino acids. DNA of the CDR3: TGCGCCAGCAGTCGGGACAGGGACAACTATGGCTACACCTTC. Residues: CASSRDRDNYGYTF.

This clonotype was seen only a few times. The chain links TRBV7-9 to TRBJ2-1; weak D call: TRBD2 (6 bases). The CDR3 contains 12 residues. The germline V and J ends were trimmed by 5 bases and 15 bases, with 17 bases remaining between them. Germline V lookup: CDR1 SEHNR, CDR2 FQNEAQ (reference sequence). CDR3 residues: CASSRDWGAGFF. The CDR3 region has the DNA TGTGCCAGCAGCCGGGACTGGGGCGCCGGGTTCTTC.

This clonotype was seen a few times. The rearrangement links TRBV7-3 to TRBJ1-1; TRBD1 matches 7 bases. CDR3 length: 15 amino acids. The V segment lost 5 bases and the J segment 5 bases; nucleotides outside the gene matches: 11. Germline values: CDR1 SGHTA, CDR2 FQGTGA. The CDR3 loop reads CASSLDTGAGTEAFF. CDR3 nucleotide sequence: TGTGCCAGCAGCCTAGACACAGGGGCCGGGACTGAAGCTTTCTTT.

This clonotype was picked up many times. The CDR3 protein is CASSLESPLHF. Written as DNA, the CDR3 is TGTGCCAGCAGCTTAGAGTCACCCCTCCACTTT. V is TRBV7-2 and J is TRBJ1-6; D gene unclear. Germline V gene data show CDR1 as SGHTA and CDR2 as FQGNSA. This CDR3 has 11 amino acids. Trimming took off 1 base at V and 10 bases at J, with 2 bases between the two ends.

The CDR3 spells CASSLRLDRSGELFF. CDR3 DNA sequence: TGTGCCAGCAGCCTACGACTAGACCGTTCCGGGGAGCTGTTTTTT. The chain employs TRBV7-8 and TRBJ2-2; maybe TRBD2 (6 bases). CDR3 size: 15 residues. V shed 5 bases and J shed 6 bases, with 16 bases lying between them. Per germline, CDR1 SGHVS and CDR2 FQNEAQ.

The sample holds many counts of this clonotype. One end of the junction fails to match germline, which may point to a read error. J is TRBJ2-5 and V is TRBV7-2, with unresolved D. This CDR3 region has 12 residues. Germline V CDR1 and CDR2: SGHTA, FQGNSA. In DNA form, the CDR3 reads TGTGCCAGCTGCTTACCAGCAGGGACCCAGTACTTC. Translated: CASCLPAGTQYF.

CDR3 residues: CASSHAGGRYEQYF. In nucleotides, the CDR3 is TGTGCCAGCAGCCATGCGGGGGGCCGCTACGAGCAGTACTTC. This sequence joins TRBV6-2 or TRBV6-3 and TRBJ2-7; 8 nucleotides align to TRBD2. Germline lookup yields CDR1 MNHEY and CDR2 SVGEGT. This CDR3 is built from 14 residues. V trimming: 6 bases; J trimming: 3 bases; junction bases outside the gene matches: 7.

The V and J genes are TRBV6-5 and TRBJ2-6, with D unclear. Trimming removed 6 bases from V and 1 base from J, with 13 bases in between. The CDR3 contains 16 residues. The germline gives CDR1 MNHEY, CDR2 SVGAGI. CDR3 coding DNA: TGTGCCAGCAGATATATCCTTGGTTCTGGGGCCAACGTCCTGACTTTC. It codes for CASRYILGSGANVLTF.

This clonotype has more than one count but fewer than ten. Sequence at one end of the junction differs from germline and may be a read error. This chain uses TRBV7-9 with TRBJ2-7; possible D gene TRBD2, 6 bases. Germline loops: CDR1 SEHNR, CDR2 FQNEAQ (reference sequence). This CDR3 is built from 16 residues. CDR3 amino acids: CVSSSRDSRSSYEQYF. The CDR3 nucleotides read TGTGTCAGCAGCTCCCGGGACTCCCGGAGCTCCTACGAGCAGTACTTC.

V and J are TRBV6-2 or TRBV6-3 and TRBJ1-2, with 7 bases that match TRBD1. With V trimmed by 2 bases and J by 4 bases, 4 bases remained unmatched. The CDR3 has 14 amino acids. Germline CDR1 reads MNHEY; CDR2 reads SVGEGT. CDR3 amino acids: CASSYPDRSYGYTF. Here the CDR3 DNA reads TGTGCCAGCAGTTACCCGGACAGGAGCTATGGCTACACCTTC.

Only a few counts were recorded for this clonotype. CDR3: CSVEGTDSYEQYF. In nucleotides, the CDR3 is TGCAGCGTTGAAGGGACGGACTCCTACGAGCAGTACTTC. The V call is TRBV29-1, the J call TRBJ2-7; no reliable D call. This CDR3 comprises 13 residues. Germline-derived CDR1 and CDR2 are SQVTM and ANQGSEA. The V end lost 1 base, the J end lost 0 bases, and 7 bases lay between the germline ends.

This clonotype was detected many times. V usage is TRBV7-2 and J usage is TRBJ1-3; 7 bases map to TRBD1. CDR1 SGHTA and CDR2 FQGNSA come from the germline V gene. The CDR3 has 14 amino acids. J lost 4 bases, V lost 6 bases, and 6 bases had no gene match. The CDR3 coding sequence is TGTGCCAGCAGTTATACAGGGGACGGAAACACCATATATTTT. This gives the protein CASSYTGDGNTIYF.

The chain recombines TRBV9 with TRBJ1-2, with D tentatively TRBD1 (5 bases). This CDR3 is built from 13 residues. The germline V and J ends were trimmed by 0 bases and 8 bases, with 11 bases remaining between them. CDR1 SGDLS and CDR2 YYNGEE come from the germline V gene. CDR3 residues: CASSVGRGGGYTF. For the CDR3, the DNA is TGTGCCAGCAGCGTAGGTAGGGGAGGAGGCTACACCTTC.

The chain joins TRBV20-1 to TRBJ1-1; perhaps TRBD1 as D (5 bases). The CDR3 loop spans 15 amino acids. The V end lost 0 bases, the J end lost 1 base, and 12 bases lay between the germline ends. CDR1 DFQATT and CDR2 SNEGSKA come from the germline V gene (reference sequence). CDR3 bases: TGCAGTGCTAGAGATCGACAGCCCAAGAACACTGAAGCTTTCTTT. Its translation: CSARDRQPKNTEAFF.

This clonotype occurred a few times. The chain combines TRBV11-3 with TRBJ2-3, with TRBD1 identical over 9 bases. V shed 5 bases and J 0 bases; nucleotides not matched to a gene: 9. This CDR3 has 17 residues. Germline V gives CDR1 SGHNT, CDR2 YENEEA. The CDR3 bases are TGTGCCAGCAGCAGTCGCACCGGGACAGGGAGCACAGATACGCAGTATTTT. The encoded protein is CASSSRTGTGSTDTQYF.

In its sample, this clonotype was seen a few times. The rearrangement uses TRBV7-2 and TRBJ2-5, with 10 bases matching TRBD2. The V gene end was trimmed by 3 bases and the J gene end by 5 bases; junction bases not matched to a gene: 6. The CDR3 covers 15 residues. In germline, CDR1 is SGHTA, CDR2 FQGNSA. CDR3: CASSLERGGGETQYF. CDR3 bases: TGTGCCAGCAGCTTGGAGCGGGGGGGCGGCGAGACCCAGTACTTC.

The chain employs TRBV6-2 or TRBV6-3 and TRBJ1-1; D gene unclear. Trimming removed 4 bases from V and 5 bases from J, with 11 bases in between. The CDR3 covers 13 residues. Germline V lookup: CDR1 MNHEY, CDR2 SVGEGT. The CDR3 nucleotides read TGTGCCAGCAGTTCGCAATTCAAGACTGAAGCTTTCTTT. It is translated as CASSSQFKTEAFF.

The table lists this clonotype with a few counts. The chain couples TRBV2 to TRBJ1-1, with a possible D match to TRBD1 (6 bases). The CDR3 length is 13 residues. V gave up 9 bases and J gave up 1 base, with 12 bases separating them. CDR1 SNHLY and CDR2 FYNNEI come from the germline V gene. This CDR3 is CARTGHPNTEAFF. The CDR3 nucleotides read TGTGCCAGAACGGGACATCCGAACACTGAAGCTTTCTTT.

In its sample, this clonotype was seen a few times. The chain joins TRBV7-9 to TRBJ2-1; D remains ambiguous. Trimming pared 5 bases from V and 6 bases from J, leaving 14 bases between. The germline gives CDR1 SEHNR, CDR2 FQNEAQ (reference sequence). The CDR3 is 14 residues long. For the CDR3, the DNA is TGTGCCAGCAGCCCCACATTGGCCGGCAATGAGCAGTTCTTC. This sequence encodes CASSPTLAGNEQFF.

This clonotype was recorded at least ten times. The chain joins TRBV7-6 to TRBJ2-3; 7 nucleotides match TRBD1. Trimming removed 2 bases from V and 1 base from J; junction bases left unmatched: 6. This CDR3 spans 16 amino acids. In germline, CDR1 is SGHVS, CDR2 FNYEAQ. The CDR3, as DNA: TGTGCCAGCAGCTTACTAGGGGGCGCGGGCACAGATACGCAGTATTTT. Protein sequence: CASSLLGGAGTDTQYF.